Sequencing of this T cell receptor beta chain was carried out in a study of blood T cells in healthy people across ages. The wider study: When template switching was applied, about one barcoded beta molecule was captured per two T cells.

The table lists this clonotype with a few counts. What it binds is unknown. The CDR3 spans 14 residues. Looked up from germline, CDR1 is DFQATT and CDR2 is SNEGSKA (reference sequence). V was shortened by 3 bases and J by 5 bases, with 14 bases between the two germline ends. Combining a sample-barcoded 5' primer with a J-beta primer mix, a second PCR ran for roughly 7 to 12 cycles. TCRdb reanalysed the 5' RACE reads using MiXCR and keeps one entry per CDR3 protein. Among 1.4 million or so distinct CDR3 sequences listed, about 45% were seen once. Findings of the study overall: As age increased, TCR beta diversity per million T cells fell in a roughly linear fashion.

The TCR comes from a woman aged 18-30 years in good health. The chain has TRBV20-1 and TRBJ1-5, with D perhaps matching TRBD1 (5 bases). Sequenced: blood. CDR3 in amino acids: CSASGGRGYQPQHF. CDR3 bases: TGCAGTGCTAGTGGCGGGAGGGGATATCAGCCCCAGCATTTT.